Each of the 20 T cell receptor beta chains below was sequenced from the same sample in a study of breast tumors, draining lymph nodes, adjacent tissues. MiXCR, applied by TCRdb to the multiplex PCR reads, yields one record per CDR3 protein. Of fewer than 90,000 distinct CDR3 sequences in the sample, roughly 28% were seen once. Samples came from axillary lymph nodes draining the breast cancer. Sequenced material: axillary lymph node tissue. All receptors come from a female donor with breast cancer. Some clones in this sample may be carry-over from other donors' samples.

The chain links TRBV11-2 to TRBJ2-7; TRBD2 matches 11 bases. The CDR3 is 14 residues long. Per the germline V gene, CDR1 is SGHAT and CDR2 is FQNNGV. The J segment lost 6 bases and the V segment lost 8 bases, leaving 9 bases of the junction unmatched. The CDR3 loop is CASGVPGLAVEQYF. In DNA, the CDR3 is TGTGCCAGCGGCGTACCGGGACTAGCGGTCGAGCAGTACTTC.

With respect to this clonotype: One end of the junction does not line up with germline, which may come from a read error. This chain connects TRBV12-3 or TRBV12-4 to TRBJ2-7; weak D call: TRBD2 (5 bases). The CDR3 runs to 13 residues. In DNA form, the CDR3 reads TGTGCGAGCAGTTACGGGGAGTTCGACGAGCAGTACTTC. Its translation is CASSYGEFDEQYF.

This clonotype has at least ten counts. The rearrangement joins TRBV5-5 to TRBJ1-2; perhaps TRBD1 as D (6 bases). From germline, CDR1 is SGHKS and CDR2 YYEKEE (reference sequence). Trimming cost V 3 bases and J 8 bases, with 17 bases left between them. This CDR3 contains 14 residues. The CDR3 DNA is TGTGCCAGCAGCTGGACAGAGATTGAGGGGGGCTACACCTTC. Translation: CASSWTEIEGGYTF.

This clonotype was detected many times. This chain uses TRBV19 with TRBJ2-1; the match to TRBD1 covers 11 bases. The CDR3 length is 16 residues. Germline-derived CDR1 and CDR2 are LNHDA and SQIVND (reference sequence). Trimming took 3 bases from V and 7 from J; bases not matched to a gene: 8. CDR3 in DNA: TGTGCCAGTAGTATGTTTGGGGACAGGGGGGCTAATGAGCAGTTCTTC. Translated: CASSMFGDRGANEQFF.

This clonotype was detected many times. The rearrangement links TRBV20-1 to TRBJ2-3, with D possibly TRBD1 on 6 matching bases. Deletions cut 0 bases from V and 4 bases from J, with 14 bases between. This CDR3 has 15 amino acids. CDR1 is DFQATT, CDR2 SNEGSKA, per germline (reference sequence). CDR3 loop: CSARDPEQGSDTQYF. The CDR3 DNA follows: TGCAGTGCTAGAGATCCGGAGCAGGGGTCAGATACGCAGTATTTT.

The chain joins TRBV12-3 or TRBV12-4 to TRBJ2-2; a weak D match, TRBD2 (6 bases). The CDR3 has 19 amino acids. Trimming shortened V by 4 bases and J by 0 bases, and 21 bases separated the two germline ends. The CDR3 is CASSSRIGTGVANTGELFF. Here the CDR3 DNA reads TGTGCCAGCAGTTCCCGTATTGGGACTGGCGTTGCGAACACCGGGGAGCTGTTTTTT.

Worth noting for this clonotype: An end of the junction does not agree with germline; a read error may underlie this. The rearrangement links TRBV20-1 to TRBJ2-5; tentatively, D is TRBD2 (5 bases). The germline V gene has CDR1 DFQATT and CDR2 SNEGSKA (reference sequence). The CDR3 spans 13 residues. The CDR3 protein is CSAHNTGGETQYF. Written as DNA, the CDR3 is TGCAGTGCTCATAACACGGGTGGGGAGACCCAATACTTC.

In this sample, this clonotype turned up a few times. Just one base apart from a much larger clone, this may be a read error. The chain has TRBV7-2 and TRBJ2-2; a weak D match, TRBD1 (6 bases). CDR1 and CDR2 (germline): SGHTA, FQGNSA. The CDR3 contains 15 residues. Here the CDR3 reads CASSLLFRDTGELVF. The CDR3 DNA reads TGTGCCAGCAGCTTATTATTCCGGGACACCGGGGAGCTGGTTTTT.

This clonotype was recorded many times. This chain connects TRBV10-3 to TRBJ2-7; D might be TRBD1 (6 bases). Between the trimmed V and J ends, which lost 0 bases and 7 bases, there was a span of 16 bases. This CDR3 is built from 15 residues. Germline V CDR1 and CDR2: ENHRY, SYGVKD. CDR3 nucleotides: TGTGCCATCAGTGAGTCATCGGGCAGGGGACGGGAGCAGTACTTC. This translates into CAISESSGRGREQYF.

Many counts were recorded for this clonotype. This sequence may be a read error, since a much larger clone differs from it by one base. The conserved phenylalanine or tryptophan is not found at the CDR3 terminus, so this likely reflects a read error. The DNA is omitted, as the CDR3 cannot be located on it reliably, and the CDR3 follows TCRdb's listing. The rearrangement links TRBV29-1 to TRBJ2-7; no check of the table's D call, TRBD2, against the DNA was made. Per the germline V gene, CDR1 is SQVTM and CDR2 is ANQGSEA. The CDR3 is 12 amino acids in total, end residues counted. CDR3 amino acids: CSVEGDSKLLYS.

Ten or more counts support this clonotype. This chain uses TRBV6-2 or TRBV6-3 with TRBJ2-3; TRBD2 aligns across 13 bases. V lost 8 bases, J lost 1 base, and 12 bases stayed unmatched. Germline V gene sequence: CDR1 MNHEY, CDR2 SVGEGT. The CDR3 is 18 residues long. The CDR3 protein is CASRGGLAGPTGTDTQYF. The CDR3 DNA is TGTGCCAGCCGTGGGGGACTAGCGGGACCAACGGGCACAGATACGCAGTATTTT.

This clonotype came up many times. For the CDR3, the DNA is TGTGCCAGCAGCTTAGGTGCTAGCGGGTACAATGAGCAGTTCTTC. Translating gives CASSLGASGYNEQFF. The V gene is TRBV11-3, the J gene TRBJ2-1; TRBD2 matches 8 bases. Trimming at V came to 1 base and at J to 4 bases, leaving 3 bases not matched to a gene. This CDR3 spans 15 amino acids. The germline gives CDR1 SGHNT, CDR2 YENEEA.

The chain recombines TRBV6-4 with TRBJ2-7; TRBD2 matches at 11 bases. The junction had 6 bases not matched to a gene; V was cut back by 6 bases and J by 2 bases. Germline CDR1 reads MRHNA; CDR2 reads SNTAGT. The CDR3 sequence is 15 residues long. As DNA, the CDR3 is TGTGCCAGCAGCCCCGGGACTAGCGGTACCTACGAGCAGTACTTC. Its translation is CASSPGTSGTYEQYF.

V usage is TRBV29-1 and J usage is TRBJ2-1; 7 bases map to TRBD1. CDR1 SQVTM and CDR2 ANQGSEA come from the germline V gene. The V gene end was trimmed by 4 bases and the J gene end by 1 base; junction bases not matched to a gene: 4. This CDR3 is 14 amino acids long. The CDR3 loop reads CSVGSRGSYNEQFF. The CDR3 nucleotides read TGCAGCGTTGGGTCCAGGGGGTCCTACAATGAGCAGTTCTTC.

This clonotype was observed at least ten times. V is TRBV6-4 and J is TRBJ2-1, with 9 nucleotides matching TRBD2. This CDR3 is 14 amino acids long. In germline, CDR1 is MRHNA, CDR2 SNTAGT. The V and J ends lost 5 bases and 2 bases, in that order; junction bases with no gene match: 1. CDR3 amino acids: CASSPSGTYNEQFF. DNA for the CDR3: TGTGCCAGCAGTCCTAGCGGGACCTACAATGAGCAGTTCTTC.

This clonotype was picked up many times. The J gene is TRBJ2-7, the V gene TRBV9; D possibly corresponds to TRBD2 (6 bases). The CDR3 spans 14 residues. The germline CDR1 and CDR2 sequences are SGDLS and YYNGEE. Trimming cost V 0 bases and J 4 bases, with 11 bases left between them. The CDR3 reads CASSVGRGGYEQYF. As DNA, the CDR3 is TGTGCCAGCAGCGTAGGCCGGGGAGGATACGAGCAGTACTTC.

CDR3 residues: CSARLRLAELSTQYF. The CDR3 DNA is TGCAGTGCTAGACTCAGACTAGCGGAGTTGAGTACGCAGTATTTT. The chain joins TRBV20-1 to TRBJ2-3, with 9 bases lining up with TRBD2. The CDR3 length is 15 residues. Per the germline V gene, CDR1 is DFQATT and CDR2 is SNEGSKA (reference sequence). The trim removed 2 bases at V and 8 bases at J, leaving 11 bases unmatched.

This clonotype was observed many times. This sequence joins TRBV29-1 and TRBJ2-6; D call uncertain. The ends were cut back, 3 bases at V and 0 bases at J, with 6 bases in the middle. This CDR3 is 14 amino acids long. Germline loops: CDR1 SQVTM, CDR2 ANQGSEA. CDR3 amino acids: CSVDLGSGANVLTF. CDR3 coding DNA: TGCAGCGTTGACCTGGGCTCTGGGGCCAACGTCCTGACTTTC.

This clonotype was recorded many times. The rearrangement joins TRBV3-1 to TRBJ2-3; perhaps TRBD1 as D (6 bases). The CDR3 totals 9 residues. CDR1 and CDR2 (germline): LGHDT, YNNKEL (reference sequence). V lost 8 bases, J lost 11 bases, and 8 bases lay in between. CDR3 bases: TGTGCCAGCCTGGGACAGCAGTATTTT. Encoded protein: CASLGQQYF.

V and J are TRBV7-9 and TRBJ1-4, with TRBD1 matching over 9 bases. The CDR3 totals 14 residues. Trimming at V came to 6 bases and at J to 7 bases, leaving 6 bases not matched to a gene. CDR1 and CDR2 (germline): SEHNR, FQNEAQ (reference sequence). The CDR3 reads CASRLAGQGEKLFF. CDR3 nucleotides: TGTGCCAGCAGACTAGCGGGACAGGGTGAAAAACTGTTTTTT.